Below are 14 T cell receptor beta chains sequenced from a single sample in a study of blood T cell repertoires in COVID-19. Method: immunoSEQ multiplex PCR; TCRdb's copy keeps in-frame clones and lacks some. The sample has around 23,000 clones; 72% are singletons. The sequenced material came from peripheral blood. Receptor source: an elderly woman with acute or convalescent COVID-19.

The chain combines TRBV9 with TRBJ2-5; 8 nucleotides match TRBD2. V lost 2 bases and J lost 5; bases outside the gene matches: 11. CDR3 length: 16 amino acids. CDR1 and CDR2 (germline): SGDLS, YYNGEE. The CDR3 protein is CASSVGPRGAEETQYF. For the CDR3, the DNA is TGTGCCAGCAGCGTGGGTCCGCGGGGGGCGGAGGAGACCCAGTACTTC.

The rearrangement joins TRBV7-9 to TRBJ1-4; D might be TRBD1 (5 bases). Germline CDR1 reads SEHNR; CDR2 reads FQNEAQ (reference sequence). Trimming pared 3 bases from V and 3 bases from J, leaving 11 bases between. CDR3 length: 15 amino acids. This chain's CDR3 is CASSFEGEANEKLFF. For the CDR3, the DNA is TGTGCCAGCAGCTTCGAAGGGGAAGCTAATGAAAAACTGTTTTTT. Full variable domain (remainder filled in from reference TRBV7-9 and TRBJ1-4): DTGVSQNPRHKITKRGQNVTFRCDPISEHNRLYWYRQTLGQGPEFLTYFQNEAQLEKSRLLSDRFSAERPKGSFSTLEIQRTEQGDSAMYLCASSFEGEANEKLFFGSGTQLSVL.

The chain combines TRBV9 with TRBJ2-3; 8 nucleotides match TRBD2. In germline, CDR1 is SGDLS, CDR2 YYNGEE. The length of the CDR3 is 15 residues. Unmatched junction bases numbered 3, after V lost 3 bases and J lost 0 bases. The CDR3 spells CASSASGLSTDTQYF. The CDR3 DNA is TGTGCCAGCAGCGCTAGCGGGCTTAGCACAGATACGCAGTATTTT. The complete variable domain, with remaining parts taken from reference TRBV9 and TRBJ2-3, reads DSGVTQTPKHLITATGQRVTLRCSPRSGDLSVYWYQQSLDQGLQFLIQYYNGEERAKGNILERFSAQQFPDLHSELNLSSLELGDSALYFCASSASGLSTDTQYFGPGTRLTVL.

The chain couples TRBV3-1 (or the pseudogene TRBV3-2) to TRBJ1-3; 10 nucleotides agree with TRBD1. The V segment lost 4 bases and the J segment 15 bases; nucleotides outside the gene matches: 3. The CDR3 runs to 11 residues. CDR1 and CDR2 (germline): LGHDT, YNNKEL (reference sequence). The CDR3 is CASSPGQGKYF. The CDR3, as DNA: TGTGCCAGCAGCCCGGGACAGGGGAAATATTTT.

V gene TRBV18 combines with J gene TRBJ1-3; possible D gene TRBD1, 5 bases. This CDR3 has 15 amino acids. Germline V CDR1 and CDR2: KGHSH, LQKENI. The germline V and J ends were trimmed by 2 bases and 3 bases, with 11 bases remaining between them. CDR3: CASSPSRDFGNTIYF. As DNA, the CDR3 is TGTGCCAGCTCACCATCCCGGGACTTTGGAAACACCATATATTTT. Variable domain in full (rest from reference TRBV18 and TRBJ1-3): NAGVMQNPRHLVRRRGQEARLRCSPMKGHSHVYWYRQLPEEGLKFMVYLQKENIIDESGMPKERFSAEFPKEGPSILRIQQVVRGDSAAYFCASSPSRDFGNTIYFGEGSWLTVV.

The chain carries TRBV10-3 and TRBJ2-5, with 9 bases fitting TRBD2. J lost 0 bases, V lost 6 bases, and 11 bases had no gene match. CDR1 ENHRY and CDR2 SYGVKD come from the germline V gene. The CDR3 runs 17 residues. The CDR3 spells CAISHPPGLAYQETQYF. The CDR3 nucleotides are TGTGCCATCAGCCATCCCCCCGGACTAGCGTACCAAGAGACCCAGTACTTC.

The V call is TRBV10-3, the J call TRBJ2-3, with 9 bases matching TRBD2. V lost 6 bases to trimming and J lost 3 bases; unmatched junction nucleotides: 7. The CDR3 is 15 residues long. CDR1 is ENHRY and CDR2 is SYGVKD in the germline V gene. CDR3 protein: CAIRETSGRTDTQYF. The CDR3 nucleotides are TGTGCCATCAGAGAAACTAGCGGGCGAACAGATACGCAGTATTTT.

The rearrangement links TRBV6-2 or TRBV6-3 to TRBJ1-5, with D possibly matching TRBD1 (5 bases). Per the germline V gene, CDR1 is MNHEY and CDR2 is SVGEGT. V was cut by 4 bases and J by 5 bases, with 12 bases left in between. The CDR3 covers 14 residues. The CDR3 bases are TGTGCCAGCAGTTCCAGGGTTGTGGATCAGCCCCAGCATTTT. Protein: CASSSRVVDQPQHF.

The chain employs TRBV7-2 and TRBJ2-7; 7 bases are a match to TRBD2. Germline assignment: CDR1 SGHTA and CDR2 FQGNSA. The CDR3 spans 15 residues. V dropped 11 bases and J dropped 4; count of bases not matched to a gene: 17. This CDR3 is CASGLAASMVYEQYF. DNA for the CDR3: TGTGCCTCAGGGCTAGCGGCATCTATGGTATACGAGCAGTACTTC.

The gene calls are TRBV13 and TRBJ2-3; D perhaps matches TRBD2 (6 bases). The CDR3 spans 17 residues. V was trimmed by 10 bases and J by 0 bases, leaving 23 bases between them. From germline, CDR1 is PRHDT and CDR2 FYEKMQ (reference sequence). The CDR3, as DNA: TGTGCCACGCGAAGGGATCGGGTCGGGGGAAGCACAGATACGCAGTATTTT. This sequence encodes CATRRDRVGGSTDTQYF.

V usage is TRBV18 and J usage is TRBJ2-5; TRBD1 might be the D (5 bases). CDR3 size: 13 residues. Germline V lookup: CDR1 KGHSH, CDR2 LQKENI. With 6 bases removed from V and 3 bases from J, the gap between germline ends came to 11 bases. CDR3 nucleotide sequence: TGTGCCAGCTCCCCGGCCAGGGAAGAGACCCAGTACTTC. This encodes CASSPAREETQYF.

This clone was seen only once. The chain recombines TRBV2 with TRBJ2-2; no clear D gene. The CDR3 is 14 residues long. V was shortened by 6 bases and J by 7 bases, with 15 bases between the two germline ends. Germline lookup yields CDR1 SNHLY and CDR2 FYNNEI. Written as DNA, the CDR3 is TGTGCCAGCAGACAGCTGAATCAGCTCGGGGAGCTGTTTTTT. The encoded protein is CASRQLNQLGELFF.

V usage is TRBV4-3 and J usage is TRBJ1-2; TRBD1 is a possible D gene (6 bases). Germline CDR1 LGHNA, CDR2 YSLEER. The CDR3 runs 14 residues. The V gene lost 0 bases and the J gene lost 3 bases, with 8 bases spanning the gap. The DNA of the CDR3 is TGCGCCAGCAGCCAAGATGAGGGGGACTATGGCTACACCTTC. This gives the protein CASSQDEGDYGYTF.

V is TRBV18 and J is TRBJ2-3, with 7 bases that match TRBD2. Trimming removed 4 bases from V and 1 base from J; junction bases left unmatched: 8. The CDR3 loop spans 16 amino acids. CDR1 is KGHSH and CDR2 is LQKENI in the germline V gene. CDR3 loop: CASSQLASLGTDTQYF. CDR3 bases: TGTGCCAGCTCACAACTAGCGTCCCTGGGCACAGATACGCAGTATTTT.